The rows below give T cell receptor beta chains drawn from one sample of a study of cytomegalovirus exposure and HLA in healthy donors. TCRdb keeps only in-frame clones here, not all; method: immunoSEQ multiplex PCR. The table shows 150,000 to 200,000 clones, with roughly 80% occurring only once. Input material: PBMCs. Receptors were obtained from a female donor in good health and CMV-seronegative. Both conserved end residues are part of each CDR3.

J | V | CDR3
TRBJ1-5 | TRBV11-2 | CASSSDRGSQPQHF
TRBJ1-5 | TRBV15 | CATSSDLGAGQPQHF
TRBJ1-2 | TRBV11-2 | CASSPRDRDGYTF
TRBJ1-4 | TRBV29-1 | CSASQGEKLFF
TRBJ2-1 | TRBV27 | CASSLGGTGVYNEQFF
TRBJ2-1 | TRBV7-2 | CASSLAPTRGSNEQFF
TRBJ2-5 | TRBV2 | CASISWAGPRETQYF
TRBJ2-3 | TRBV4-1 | CASSLRVRQGAPDTQYF
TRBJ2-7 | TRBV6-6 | CASSPPGLALLGEQYF
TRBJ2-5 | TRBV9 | CASSVDSHETQYF
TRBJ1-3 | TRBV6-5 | CASSQRGTRGNTIYF
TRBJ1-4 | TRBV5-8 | CASSWDRGQKLFF
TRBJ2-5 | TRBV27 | CASSSPGGEGTQYF
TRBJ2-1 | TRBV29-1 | CSVGAPRGEQFF
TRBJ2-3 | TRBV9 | CASSVVGTSGSADTQYF
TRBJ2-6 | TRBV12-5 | CASGLVLTGGPGANVLTF
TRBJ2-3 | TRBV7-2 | CASSLRAGETTDTQYF
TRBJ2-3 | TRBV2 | CAYRDTFTDTQYF
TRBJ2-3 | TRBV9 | CATGGGGRTDTQYF
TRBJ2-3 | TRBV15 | CATSRGQGWSDTQYF
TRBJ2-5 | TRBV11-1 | CASTSLPQGQETQYF
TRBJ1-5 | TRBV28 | CASSLAAGNQPQHF
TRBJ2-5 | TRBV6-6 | CASGTGGFGETQYF
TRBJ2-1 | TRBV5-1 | CASSLDPVNEQFF
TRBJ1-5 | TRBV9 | CASSPMGRANQPQHF
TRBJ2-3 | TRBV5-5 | CASSSWTGTDTQYF
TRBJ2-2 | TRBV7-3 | CASRQAGGPPGELFF
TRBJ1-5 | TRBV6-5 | CASRLDGFSNQPQHF
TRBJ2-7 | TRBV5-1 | CASSLGYRAKPYEQYF
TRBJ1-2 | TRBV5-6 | CASSWGTGPYGYTF
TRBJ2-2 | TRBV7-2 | CASRREPGSGELFF
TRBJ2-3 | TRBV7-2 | CASSLALAGGSSTDTQYF
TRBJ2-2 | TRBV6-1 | CASSELAGGPGELFF
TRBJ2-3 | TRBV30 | CAWSGLRLAGGPTDTQYF
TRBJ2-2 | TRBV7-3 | CASRPGTGQVGELFF
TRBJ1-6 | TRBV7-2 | CASSPDSYNSPLHF
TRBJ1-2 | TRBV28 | CASSSTGSSGYTF
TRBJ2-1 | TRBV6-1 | CASSLDRSLYNEQFF
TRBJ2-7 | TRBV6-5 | CASKRDTSKEQYF
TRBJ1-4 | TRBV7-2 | CASSLVRGSREKLFF
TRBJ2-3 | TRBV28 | CASSYGTGADTQYF
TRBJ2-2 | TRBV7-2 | CASSLVAGDTGELFF
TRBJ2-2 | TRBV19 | CASSHRQHTGELFF
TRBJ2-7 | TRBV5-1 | CASKPSQGPPDYEQYF
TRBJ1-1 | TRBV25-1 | CASTAPRGGTEAFF
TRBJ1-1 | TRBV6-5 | CASSVTGGASEAFF
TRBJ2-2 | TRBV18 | CASSPFLGLDTGELFF
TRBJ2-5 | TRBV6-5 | CASSYSGGVKTQYF